The rows below give T cell receptor beta chains drawn from one sample of a study of graft-versus-host responses after intestinal transplantation. The repertoire was sequenced with immunoSEQ multiplex PCR; TCRdb's copy has only in-frame clones and lacks some. The data show around 3,200 clones, roughly 91% seen once. The sequenced sample was bone marrow, obtained more than 350 days after transplant. The receptors originated from a human patient who received an intestinal transplant, so some T cells may come from the graft donor. The conserved cysteine and the conserved F or W are not part of the CDR3 here. A D gene is named only where the DNA matches it firmly.

d_gene	v_gene	CDR3aa
.	TRBV7-3	ASSLYGYEKLF
TRBD1	TRBV18	ASSPPGQVGNEQF
.	TRBV10-1	ASSETAKGERY
.	TRBV7-9	ASSFHLSEQF
TRBD1	TRBV5-1	ASSPRQGAYFGGELF
.	TRBV29-1	SARDGTYEQY
.	TRBV30	AWSNRADEQF
.	TRBV2	ASNLGPPQEAF
TRBD1	TRBV2	ASSAETGEAKNIQY
.	TRBV7-3	ASSLTGDQPQH
TRBD1	TRBV5-6	ASSLGQSPNYGYT
.	TRBV21-1	ASRSTVYTIRTEAF
.	TRBV6-4	ASSDSGDSGANVLT
.	TRBV12-2	ASRWEMAPRKAYGYT
.	TRBV25-1	ASSGGVYRAGYT
.	TRBV4-1	ASSQERGYT
.	TRBV25-1	ASSARGNNQPQH
.	TRBV11-2	ASSLSDTQY
.	TRBV15	ATSSTRRQGNEQY
TRBD2	TRBV5-6	ASSLVRGLHTDTQY
TRBD1	TRBV23-1	ASSRRQGSNYGYT
TRBD1	TRBV16	ASSQIQGKY
TRBD1	TRBV6-5	ASSETGTNYGYT
.	TRBV6-5	ASSYTGYRKTEAF
.	TRBV5-6	ASSLLRGLLYNEQF
.	TRBV11-2	ASSKGGTYQETQY
.	TRBV18	ASSPPGAGNYGYT
.	TRBV5-1	ASSLASGTEAF